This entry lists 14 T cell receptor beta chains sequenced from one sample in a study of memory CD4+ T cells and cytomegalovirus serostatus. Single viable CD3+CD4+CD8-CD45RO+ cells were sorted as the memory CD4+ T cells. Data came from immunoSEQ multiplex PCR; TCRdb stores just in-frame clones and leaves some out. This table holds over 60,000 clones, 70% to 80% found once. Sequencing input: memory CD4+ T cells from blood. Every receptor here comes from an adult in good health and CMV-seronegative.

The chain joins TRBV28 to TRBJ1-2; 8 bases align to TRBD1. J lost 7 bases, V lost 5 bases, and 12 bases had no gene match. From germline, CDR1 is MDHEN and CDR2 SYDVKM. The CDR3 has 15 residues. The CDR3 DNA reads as TGTGCCAGCAGTGAGGGACAGGTTACCTCCGTTGGCTACACCTTC. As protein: CASSEGQVTSVGYTF.

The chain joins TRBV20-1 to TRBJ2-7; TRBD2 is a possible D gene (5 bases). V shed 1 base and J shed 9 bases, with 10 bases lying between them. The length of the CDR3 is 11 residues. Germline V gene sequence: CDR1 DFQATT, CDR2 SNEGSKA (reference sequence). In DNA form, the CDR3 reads TGCAGTGCTAGAGTTTTTGAGGGGCAGTACTTC. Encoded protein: CSARVFEGQYF.

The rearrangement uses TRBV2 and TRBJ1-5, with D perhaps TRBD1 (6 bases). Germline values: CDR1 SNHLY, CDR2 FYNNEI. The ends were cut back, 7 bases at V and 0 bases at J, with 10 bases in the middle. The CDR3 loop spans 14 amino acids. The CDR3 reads CASKRDNSNQPQHF. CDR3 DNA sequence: TGTGCCAGCAAAAGGGACAATAGCAATCAGCCCCAGCATTTT.

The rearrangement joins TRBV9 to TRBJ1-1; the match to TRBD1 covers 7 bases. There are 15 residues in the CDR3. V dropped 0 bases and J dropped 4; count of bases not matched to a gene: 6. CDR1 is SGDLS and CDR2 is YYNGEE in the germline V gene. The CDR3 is CASSVGRDSPTEAFF. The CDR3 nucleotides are TGTGCCAGCAGCGTAGGAAGGGACAGCCCCACTGAAGCTTTCTTT.

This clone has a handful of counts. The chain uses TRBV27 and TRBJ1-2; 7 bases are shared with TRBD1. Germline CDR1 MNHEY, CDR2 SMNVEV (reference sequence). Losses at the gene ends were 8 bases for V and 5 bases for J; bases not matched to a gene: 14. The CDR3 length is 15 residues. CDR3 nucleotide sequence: TGTGCCAGCCGGCCGCTCGAGACAGGGATGTATGGCTACACCTTC. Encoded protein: CASRPLETGMYGYTF.

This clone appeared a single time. The CDR3 region has the DNA TGCGCCAGCAGCCTCACCGAAAGGGGAGGGGGCAGTTACTACGAGCAGTACTTC. Protein sequence: CASSLTERGGGSYYEQYF. The chain links TRBV4-1 to TRBJ2-7; either TRBD1 or TRBD2 may fit D (7 bases each). Trimming removed 4 bases from V and 3 bases from J, with 25 bases in between. Germline V CDR1 and CDR2: MGHRA, YSYEKL. The CDR3 loop spans 18 amino acids.

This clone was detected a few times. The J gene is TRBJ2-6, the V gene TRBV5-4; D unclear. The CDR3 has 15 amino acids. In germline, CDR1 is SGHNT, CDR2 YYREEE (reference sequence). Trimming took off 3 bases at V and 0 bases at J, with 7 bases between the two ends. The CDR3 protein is CASSSPVSGANVLTF. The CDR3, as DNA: TGTGCCAGCAGCTCCCCAGTCTCTGGGGCCAACGTCCTGACTTTC.

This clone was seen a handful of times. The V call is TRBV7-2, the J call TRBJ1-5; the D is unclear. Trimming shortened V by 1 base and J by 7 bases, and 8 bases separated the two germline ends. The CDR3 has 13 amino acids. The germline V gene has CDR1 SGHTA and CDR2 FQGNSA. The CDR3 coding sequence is TGTGCCAGCAGCTTAGATCCCGCGCAGCCCCAGCATTTT. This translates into CASSLDPAQPQHF.

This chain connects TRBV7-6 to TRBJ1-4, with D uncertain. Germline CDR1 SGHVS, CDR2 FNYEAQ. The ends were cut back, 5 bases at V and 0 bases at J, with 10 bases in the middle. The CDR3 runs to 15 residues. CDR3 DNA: TGTGCCAGCAGCCCCGGGCCATCAACTAATGAAAAACTGTTTTTT. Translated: CASSPGPSTNEKLFF.

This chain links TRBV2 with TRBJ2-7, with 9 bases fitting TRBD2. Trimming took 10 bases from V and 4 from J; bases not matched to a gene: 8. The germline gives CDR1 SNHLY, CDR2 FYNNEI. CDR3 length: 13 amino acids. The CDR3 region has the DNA TGTGCCATCAATAGCGGGAGCGGATACGAGCAGTACTTC. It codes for CAINSGSGYEQYF.

As DNA, the CDR3 is TGTGCCAGCAGCAAAGGGGAGGGGGAAAAACTGTTTTTT. Translating it yields CASSKGEGEKLFF. The rearrangement links TRBV21-1 to TRBJ1-4. TRBV21-1 is a recognized pseudogene. This CDR3 comprises 13 residues.

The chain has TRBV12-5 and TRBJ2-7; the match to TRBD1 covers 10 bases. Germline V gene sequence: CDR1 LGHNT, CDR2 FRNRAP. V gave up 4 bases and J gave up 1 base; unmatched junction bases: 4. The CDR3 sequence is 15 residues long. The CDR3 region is CASGSGDRGSYEQYF. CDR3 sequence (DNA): TGTGCTAGTGGTTCGGGGGACAGGGGTTCCTACGAGCAGTACTTC.

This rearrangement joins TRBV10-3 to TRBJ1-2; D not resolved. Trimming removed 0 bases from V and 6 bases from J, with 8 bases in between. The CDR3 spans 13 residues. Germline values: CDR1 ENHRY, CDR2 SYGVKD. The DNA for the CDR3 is TGTGCCATCAGTGAGTCGGGAAACCATGGCTACACCTTC. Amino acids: CAISESGNHGYTF.

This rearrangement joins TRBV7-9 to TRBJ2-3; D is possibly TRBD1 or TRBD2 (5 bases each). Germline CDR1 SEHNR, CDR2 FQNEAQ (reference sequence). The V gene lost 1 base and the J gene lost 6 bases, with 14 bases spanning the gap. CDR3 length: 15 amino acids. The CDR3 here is CASSLVSGAGDTQYF. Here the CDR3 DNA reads TGTGCCAGCAGCTTAGTGTCCGGGGCAGGTGATACGCAGTATTTT. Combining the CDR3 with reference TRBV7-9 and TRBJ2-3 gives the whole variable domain DTGVSQNPRHKITKRGQNVTFRCDPISEHNRLYWYRQTLGQGPEFLTYFQNEAQLEKSRLLSDRFSAERPKGSFSTLEIQRTEQGDSAMYLCASSLVSGAGDTQYFGPGTRLTVL.